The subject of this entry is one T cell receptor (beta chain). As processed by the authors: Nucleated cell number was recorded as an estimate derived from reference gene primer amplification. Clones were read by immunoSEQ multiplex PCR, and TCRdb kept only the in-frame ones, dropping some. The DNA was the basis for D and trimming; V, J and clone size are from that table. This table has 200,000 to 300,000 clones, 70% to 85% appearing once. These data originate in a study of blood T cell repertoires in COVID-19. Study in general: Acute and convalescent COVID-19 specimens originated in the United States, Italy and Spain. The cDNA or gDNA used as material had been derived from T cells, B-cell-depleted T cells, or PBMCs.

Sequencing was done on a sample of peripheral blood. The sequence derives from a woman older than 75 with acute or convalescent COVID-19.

CDR3 protein: CASSWDSYEQYF. In DNA, the CDR3 is TGTGCCAGCAGCTGGGACAGCTACGAGCAGTACTTC. The chain couples TRBV7-8 to TRBJ2-7, with 7 bases lining up with TRBD1. Germline V gene data show CDR1 as SGHVS and CDR2 as FQNEAQ. With V trimmed by 4 bases and J by 3 bases, 0 bases remained unmatched. The CDR3 spans 12 residues.